This TCR beta chain is from a study of blood T cell repertoires in COVID-19. Profiling relied on immunoSEQ multiplex PCR, and the TCRdb table lists in-frame clones only, not all of them. The top ten clones hold roughly 3.2% of a sample with 250,000 or so clones, 84% of them seen once. The germline V gene has CDR1 MNHEY and CDR2 SVGAGI. The CDR3 runs 11 residues. The V and J ends lost 4 bases and 15 bases respectively, with 13 bases between them. Either two negative PCRs, clearance, or symptom resolution qualified Cohort 3 donors as recovered. Source material: PBMCs or T cells enriched from blood (not recorded which). The chain employs TRBV6-5 and TRBJ2-1; TRBD2 might be the D (6 bases). This clonotype was obtained from a man aged 50 or older who had recovered from COVID-19. The CDR3 loop is CASSLGGGMFF. CDR3 bases: TGTGCCAGCAGTTTGGGGGGTGGTATGTTCTTC.